A single sample is the source of the 14 T cell receptor beta chains below, sequenced in a study of PD-1 blockade in classical Hodgkin lymphoma. Repertoires were generated with immunoSEQ multiplex PCR, while TCRdb's copy carries only in-frame clones and drops some. The sample has around 10,000 clones; about 70% are singletons. All patients relapsed after autologous stem cell transplantation, and brentuximab vedotin exposure varied. The source was peripheral blood mononuclear cells (PBMCs), collected at baseline. All receptors derive from a human donor with classical Hodgkin lymphoma.

The chain is built from TRBV5-1 and TRBJ1-1; D is ambiguous. V was cut by 2 bases and J by 3 bases, with 5 bases left in between. The CDR3 is 12 residues long. Germline CDR1 reads SGHRS; CDR2 reads YFSETQ. CDR3 protein: CASSLVDTEAFF. The CDR3 bases are TGCGCCAGCAGCTTAGTCGACACTGAAGCTTTCTTT.

V usage is TRBV10-3 and J usage is TRBJ2-5, with 8 bases fitting TRBD2. Germline CDR1 is ENHRY and CDR2 is SYGVKD. J gave up 5 bases and V 3 bases, and 11 bases lay outside the gene matches. The CDR3 is made up of 16 amino acids. CDR3 amino acids: CAISELGTRGGETQYF. In DNA, the CDR3 is TGTGCCATCAGTGAACTCGGGACTAGGGGGGGGGAGACCCAGTACTTC.

The J gene is TRBJ2-2, the V gene TRBV6-5; D not certain. With 7 bases removed from V and 2 bases from J, the gap between germline ends came to 5 bases. Germline-derived CDR1 and CDR2 are MNHEY and SVGAGI. This CDR3 has 12 amino acids. This CDR3 is CASTTNTGELFF. Here the CDR3 DNA reads TGTGCCAGCACAACTAACACCGGGGAGCTGTTTTTT.

V is TRBV6-1 and J is TRBJ2-7; D perhaps matches TRBD2 (6 bases). This CDR3 comprises 15 residues. CDR1 and CDR2 from the germline V gene are MNHNS and SASEGT. V shed 0 bases and J shed 5 bases, with 14 bases lying between them. The CDR3 is CASSEASMGGDEQYF. In DNA form, the CDR3 reads TGTGCCAGCAGTGAAGCTAGTATGGGAGGCGACGAGCAGTACTTC.

This clone was counted between two and nine times. The chain recombines TRBV5-3 with TRBJ2-2; D unresolved. TRBV5-3 is assigned to the ORF class and has an uncertain function. Trimming pared 2 bases from V and 7 bases from J, leaving 9 bases between. The CDR3 is 13 residues long. CDR3 residues: CARSFRSGGELFF. The CDR3, as DNA: TGTGCCAGAAGCTTTAGGTCGGGCGGGGAGCTGTTTTTT.

The chain uses TRBV20-1 and TRBJ2-5; D unclear. The CDR3 sequence is 11 residues long. V lost 5 bases and J 2 bases, leaving 6 bases between the germline ends. CDR1 and CDR2 from the germline V gene are DFQATT and SNEGSKA (reference sequence). The CDR3 DNA reads as TGCAGTGCTGCCTGGCAAGAGACCCAGTACTTC. Its translation is CSAAWQETQYF.

This clone has only a few counts. V and J are TRBV7-6 and TRBJ2-5; either TRBD1 or TRBD2 may supply D (6 bases each). Trimming took 5 bases from V and 4 from J, leaving 17 bases between them. The CDR3 loop spans 15 amino acids. CDR1 is SGHVS and CDR2 is FNYEAQ in the germline V gene. For the CDR3, the DNA is TGTGCCAGCAGCCCAACCGGGGGCTCCCTAGAGACCCAGTACTTC. Its protein is CASSPTGGSLETQYF.

This clone has just a few counts. This chain joins TRBV6-1 and TRBJ2-7; D might be TRBD2 (6 bases). CDR1 and CDR2 from the germline V gene are MNHNS and SASEGT. Trimming removed 0 bases from V and 3 bases from J, with 12 bases in between. The CDR3 runs to 15 residues. CDR3 sequence (DNA): TGTGCCAGCAGTGAAGCGCTCTGGGGGGACTACGAGCAGTACTTC. Protein product: CASSEALWGDYEQYF.

This clone is labeled large. The rearrangement joins TRBV11-2 to TRBJ1-2; 10 bases fit TRBD1. The V gene end was trimmed by 6 bases and the J gene end by 6 bases; junction bases not matched to a gene: 7. The CDR3 contains 14 residues. Germline lookup yields CDR1 SGHAT and CDR2 FQNNGV. DNA of the CDR3: TGTGCCAGCAGTCATGGACAGGGGGTAGATGGCTACACCTTC. As protein: CASSHGQGVDGYTF.

This clone occurred a few times. The rearrangement uses TRBV7-6 and TRBJ2-5, with no clear D. The CDR3 has 13 residues. Trimming shortened V by 2 bases and J by 5 bases, and 9 bases separated the two germline ends. The V gene's germline CDR1 is SGHVS and CDR2 FNYEAQ. The DNA of the CDR3 is TGTGCCAGCAGCTTACATCCCCCGGAGACCCAGTACTTC. This sequence encodes CASSLHPPETQYF. The whole variable domain, filled in from reference TRBV7-6 and TRBJ2-5, reads GAGVSQSPRYKVTKRGQDVALRCDPISGHVSLYWYRQALGQGPEFLTYFNYEAQQDKSGLPNDRFSAERPEGSISTLTIQRTEQRDSAMYRCASSLHPPETQYFGPGTRLLVL.

The chain is built from TRBV6-9 and TRBJ1-2; TRBD1 agrees at 7 bases. The V gene end was trimmed by 5 bases and the J gene end by 3 bases; junction bases not matched to a gene: 9. The CDR3 runs to 15 residues. Germline CDR1 and CDR2: MNHGY and SVAAGI. DNA for the CDR3: TGTGCCAGCAGTGCCCAGACAGGGACACACTATGGCTACACCTTC. Its protein is CASSAQTGTHYGYTF.

V usage is TRBV4-2 and J usage is TRBJ2-7, with 8 bases fitting TRBD2. J gave up 1 base and V 4 bases, and 3 bases lay outside the gene matches. The CDR3 consists of 14 residues. Germline assignment: CDR1 LGHNA and CDR2 YNFKEQ. The CDR3, as DNA: TGTGCCAGCAGCCTGACTAGCGAGTCCTACGAGCAGTACTTC. Encoded protein: CASSLTSESYEQYF.

Note on this clone: At one boundary the junction diverges from the germline segment, which might be a read error. The chain is built from TRBV6-1 and TRBJ2-2; D is unresolved. Per the germline V gene, CDR1 is MNHNS and CDR2 is SASEGT. The CDR3 length is 12 residues. The CDR3 protein is CASREVLWELFF. DNA for the CDR3: TGTGCCAGCAGGGAAGTACTTTGGGAGCTGTTTTTT.

The V call is TRBV5-1, the J call TRBJ1-1, with TRBD1 matching over 8 bases. The CDR3 contains 17 residues. Germline loops: CDR1 SGHRS, CDR2 YFSETQ. Trimming removed 5 bases from V and 3 bases from J; junction bases left unmatched: 15. The CDR3 reads CASSSPKTGGGHTEAFF. CDR3 in DNA: TGCGCCAGCAGTTCACCCAAAACAGGGGGGGGGCACACTGAAGCTTTCTTT.